This TCR beta chain originates from a study of regulatory T cells in long-lasting Graves disease. Study-wide findings and caveats: There were preferences for TRBV28, TRBJ1-2 and TRBJ2-5 in persistent disease.

Time point described: newly diagnosed GD, antithyroid drugs for less than 3 months. Preparation of the TCR library used RNA extracted from PBMCs. V lost 5 bases, J lost 5 bases, and 10 bases lay in between. Germline values: CDR1 MNHNS, CDR2 SASEGT. CDR3 size: 14 residues. The sample holds a few counts of this clonotype. Its cognate antigen is unknown. Relying on iRepertoire HTBI primers and Arm-PCR of CDR3 regions, the team built TCR beta libraries. In TCRdb, the multiplex PCR reads were re-called with MiXCR into one record per CDR3 protein. The sample yields over 500,000 distinct CDR3 sequences, 16% seen once. These data were likewise used in another study, on T cells in Graves' hyperthyroidism and ophthalmopathy. This second study says: No progression to ophthalmopathy during 18 months of follow-up defined stable disease. The study enrolled patients aged 18 to 65 with newly diagnosed hyperthyroidism of under 2 months' duration.

This clonotype was sampled from a woman in her twenties or thirties with Graves disease. J is TRBJ1-6 and V is TRBV6-1, with a weak D call TRBD1 (5 bases). Sequencing was performed on peripheral blood mononuclear cells (PBMCs), taken at new diagnosis, from a patient treated with antithyroid drugs. CDR3 sequence (DNA): TGTGCCAGCAGTAGACAGCCAGATAATTCACCCCTCCACTTT. Translating it yields CASSRQPDNSPLHF.